The clone carrying this TCR beta chain was counted between two and nine times. The data stem from a study of long-term antiretroviral therapy in people with HIV. From germline, CDR1 is SGHTA and CDR2 FQGTGA. This CDR3 is 15 amino acids long. V gave up 5 bases and J gave up 0 bases, with 14 bases separating them. The assay used was immunoSEQ (version v3.0), run at survey level. This table comes from immunoSEQ multiplex PCR, and its TCRdb copy is limited to in-frame clones, with some not included. This sample yields tens of thousands of clones, of which around 85% are seen a single time; approximately 9.2% belongs to the top ten.

This clonotype was obtained from a man aged 35-49 years with HIV. The chain links TRBV7-3 to TRBJ2-7; tentatively, D is TRBD1 or TRBD2 (5 bases each). The source material was unsorted PBMCs, sampled less than 5 years after starting antiretroviral therapy. Here the CDR3 reads CASSVRDGASYEQYF. The CDR3 DNA sequence: TGTGCCAGCAGCGTCCGGGACGGAGCCTCCTACGAGCAGTACTTC.